Listed here are 3 T cell receptor beta chains from one sample, sequenced in a study of T cell responses to AZD1222 COVID-19 vaccine. Profiled with immunoSEQ multiplex PCR; TCRdb holds only in-frame clones, not every one. This sample has under 200,000 clones, with around nine tenths found just once. Sequences were derived from peripheral blood, sampled 28 days after the second dose of the MenACWY control vaccine. These receptors all stem from an adult who received the MenACWY meningococcal vaccine as a control.

This chain connects TRBV5-1 to TRBJ2-1, with a weak D call TRBD2 (5 bases). V lost 3 bases, J lost 0 bases, and 16 bases lay in between. The CDR3 consists of 17 residues. Looked up from germline, CDR1 is SGHRS and CDR2 is YFSETQ. The CDR3: CASSSNVGSSSYNEQFF. The DNA of the CDR3 is TGCGCCAGCAGCTCGAACGTAGGGAGCAGCTCCTACAATGAGCAGTTCTTC.

The chain recombines TRBV29-1 with TRBJ2-7, with no clear D. This CDR3 contains 13 residues. V was pared by 4 bases and J by 0 bases, with 10 bases between. CDR1 is SQVTM, CDR2 ANQGSEA, per germline. The CDR3 DNA sequence: TGCAGCGTTGTTTTGTTTAGCTCCTACGAGCAGTACTTC. It codes for CSVVLFSSYEQYF.

The chain links TRBV6-1 to TRBJ2-7, with TRBD2 identical over 7 bases. Trimming removed 2 bases from V and 2 bases from J; junction bases left unmatched: 6. Germline V gene sequence: CDR1 MNHNS, CDR2 SASEGT. The CDR3 consists of 15 residues. Here the CDR3 DNA reads TGTGCCAGCAGTGAATCTCCTAGCGGCACCTACGAGCAGTACTTC. It is translated as CASSESPSGTYEQYF.